This TCR beta chain was sequenced during a study of blood T cell repertoires in COVID-19 (dated by TCRdb to about 2020). With respect to the entire study: Collaborator samples came from the United States, Italy and Spain and covered acute and convalescent phases of COVID-19. The material from the prospective study consisted of cDNA or gDNA derived from T cells, B-cell-depleted T cells, or PBMCs. Deeply sampled blood TCRbeta repertoires from subjects exposed to, actively infected with, or recovered from COVID-19 were included in the dataset. The repertoires were released in a freely available public database intended as a resource for research on the immune response to SARS-CoV-2. Samples were obtained from the ongoing ImmuneRACE study (first 160 participants) and from about 1,300 subjects provided by 6 global collaborators. Nearly every sample came with metadata listing a de-identified subject ID, COVID-19 status, age in years and sex. Where available, HLA class I and class II types were obtained from metadata supplied by the sample provider rather than from assay-based typing. Here is what the overall study found, with its caveats: How much clinical and demographic metadata was included differed by source and by participant, and the metadata was provided uncurated.

On this clone: The clone's antigen remains unknown. Per-base qualities were not stored, and no clone one base away is much larger.

The immunoSEQ Assay, a bias-controlled multiplex PCR, was used to amplify TCRbeta CDR3 regions from genomic DNA. On the study's bioinformatics: Within the assay, amplification of reference gene primers was used to estimate how many nucleated cells each sample contained. To quantify the absolute abundance of each unique TCRbeta CDR3 rearrangement, sequence reads were collapsed and filtered. For each sample, productive Simpson clonality was calculated by taking the square root of Simpson's diversity index across productive rearrangements. The table was pulled from immuneACCESS by TCRdb, which kept in-frame rearrangements only. Such tables lose some clones; where checked, under half of the loss comes from unresolved V genes, and the rest has no known cause. V, J and clone size are those of that table, while D and trimming were read from the DNA. The sample contains a few hundred thousand clones, 85% to 90% of them found a single time. About 6% of the sample goes to the ten largest clones.

The junction shows trimming of 7 bases on V and 0 bases on J, plus 15 bases between the germline ends. Spanning cysteine to phenylalanine, the CDR3 consists of 15 amino acids. CDR3 DNA only is kept here, 45 bases in frame from base 1. CDR1 LNHDA and CDR2 SQIVND were looked up in the germline V gene (reference sequence). One collaborating source in Seattle enrolled patients during active infection and followed them longitudinally through the course of disease. Collaborating institutions collected whole blood in K2EDTA tubes following their own protocols. For TCRbeta analysis, collaborators shipped samples in one of three forms: frozen whole blood, isolated PBMCs, or DNA extracted from either of those sample types.

This receptor was taken from a woman aged 45-59 years with COVID-19, enrolled during active disease. The chain uses TRBV19 and TRBJ1-1; no confident D gene assignment can be made. Sequencing input: peripheral blood. The CDR3 protein: CASKNVFLLNTEAFF. In nucleotide form, the sequence is TGTGCCAGTAAAAACGTGTTTCTATTGAACACTGAAGCTTTCTTT.